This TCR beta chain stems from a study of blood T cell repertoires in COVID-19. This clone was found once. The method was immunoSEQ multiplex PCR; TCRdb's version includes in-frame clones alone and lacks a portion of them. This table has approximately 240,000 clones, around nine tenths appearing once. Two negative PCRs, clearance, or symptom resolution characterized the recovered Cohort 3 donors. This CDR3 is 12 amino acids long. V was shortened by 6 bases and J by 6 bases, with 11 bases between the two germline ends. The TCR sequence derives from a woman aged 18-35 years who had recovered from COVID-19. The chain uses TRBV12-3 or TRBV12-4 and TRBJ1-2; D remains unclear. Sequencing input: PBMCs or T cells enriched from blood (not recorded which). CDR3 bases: TGTGCCAGCAGCTCGACTGGTGATGGCTACACCTTC. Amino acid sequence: CASSSTGDGYTF.